The 15 T cell receptor beta chains below come from one sample, sequenced in a study of T cell repertoires in cytomegalovirus infection. TCRdb re-derived calls from the reads in MiXCR, one entry per CDR3 protein. The sample contains around 450,000 distinct CDR3 sequences, roughly 30% of which appear only once. Sequenced input: PBMCs. The receptor source for this set is a human donor in good health (CMV status not recorded). Some clones in this sample may be carry-over from other donors' samples.

This clonotype has only a few counts. The junction shows a germline mismatch at one end, possibly a read error. This chain joins TRBV19 and TRBJ1-1; 7 positions match TRBD1. The CDR3 runs 12 residues. Per germline, CDR1 LNHDA and CDR2 SQIVND (reference sequence). Written as DNA, the CDR3 is TGTGCCAGCCGGGACAGACGGTCTGAGGCTTTCTTT. Translating it yields CASRDRRSEAFF.

DNA for the CDR3: TGTGCCATCAGACAGGTCCAGAACACTGAAGCTTTCTTT. Amino acid sequence: CAIRQVQNTEAFF. This chain uses TRBV10-3 with TRBJ1-1; maybe TRBD1 (5 bases). The CDR3 length is 13 residues. V lost 6 bases and J lost 1, with 9 bases in between. Germline V CDR1 and CDR2: ENHRY, SYGVKD.

In its sample, this clonotype was seen a few times. This chain links TRBV11-2 with TRBJ2-7, with 11 nucleotides matching TRBD1. CDR3 size: 15 residues. Germline V lookup: CDR1 SGHAT, CDR2 FQNNGV. The V gene end was trimmed by 5 bases and the J gene end by 2 bases; junction bases not matched to a gene: 5. CDR3 residues: CASSERTGGPYEQYF. In DNA form, the CDR3 reads TGTGCCAGCAGCGAACGGACAGGGGGCCCCTACGAGCAGTACTTC.

This clonotype was observed a single time. Its ends do not fully match the called genes, so a read error is possible. The chain uses TRBV7-2 and TRBJ2-1, with D unclear. This CDR3 comprises 14 residues. Per germline, CDR1 SGHTA and CDR2 FQGNSA. DNA of the CDR3: TGTGCAAGCAGCCCGGGTCTACTCAATAATGAGACGTTCTTC. It codes for CASSPGLLNNETFF.

The chain employs TRBV6-5 and TRBJ1-1; tentatively, D is TRBD1 (5 bases). Trimming cost V 2 bases and J 5 bases, with 18 bases left between them. This CDR3 is 16 amino acids long. Germline V CDR1 and CDR2: MNHEY, SVGAGI. This chain's CDR3 is CASSYILRGKGTEAFF. The CDR3 DNA reads TGTGCCAGCAGTTACATATTGAGGGGCAAGGGAACTGAAGCTTTCTTT.

CDR3 loop: CASRSWGTFYGYTF. DNA for the CDR3: TGTGCCAGCAGATCGTGGGGGACCTTCTATGGCTACACCTTC. The genes are TRBV28 and TRBJ1-2; D perhaps matches TRBD1 (5 bases). Germline lookup yields CDR1 MDHEN and CDR2 SYDVKM. The CDR3 is 14 residues long. Trimming pared 6 bases from V and 4 bases from J, leaving 15 bases between.

The chain links TRBV7-9 to TRBJ1-2; 10 bases line up with TRBD1. Germline V lookup: CDR1 SEHNR, CDR2 FQNEAQ (reference sequence). The CDR3 runs to 14 residues. J was trimmed by 6 bases and V by 1 base; bases with no gene match: 2. CDR3 coding DNA: TGTGCCAGCAGCTTAGTCGGGACAGGGGATGGCTACACCTTC. Translating gives CASSLVGTGDGYTF.

This clonotype has more than one count but fewer than ten. This chain links TRBV2 with TRBJ1-2; 7 bases are shared with TRBD1. The ends lost 6 bases at V and 7 bases at J; junction bases unmatched: 2. Germline CDR1 SNHLY, CDR2 FYNNEI. The CDR3 runs 11 residues. CDR3 region: CASRQGVGYTF. Here the CDR3 DNA reads TGTGCCAGCAGGCAGGGGGTTGGCTACACCTTC.

This clonotype was observed a handful of times. V and J are TRBV27 and TRBJ1-1; D is undetermined. Germline CDR1 reads MNHEY; CDR2 reads SMNVEV (reference sequence). The CDR3 contains 13 residues. Trimming shortened V by 3 bases and J by 5 bases, and 10 bases separated the two germline ends. This chain's CDR3 is CASSFVKRTEAFF. The DNA of the CDR3 is TGTGCCAGCAGTTTCGTTAAGCGGACTGAAGCTTTCTTT.

The gene calls are TRBV6-6 and TRBJ2-3; 7 nucleotides align to TRBD1. V lost 6 bases to trimming and J lost 2 bases; unmatched junction nucleotides: 8. The CDR3 consists of 15 residues. Germline loops: CDR1 MNHNY, CDR2 SVGAGI (reference sequence). CDR3 protein: CASSPGTADTDTQYF. In DNA form, the CDR3 reads TGTGCCAGCAGCCCCGGGACAGCTGACACAGATACGCAGTATTTT.

This clonotype has only a few counts. The junction departs from the called germline gene at one end, perhaps through a read error. The CDR3 DNA reads TGTGCCAGCAGCCATGGAGGGGCCCGCCCCTCCTTT. Its protein is CASSHGGARPSF. The chain joins TRBV14 to TRBJ1-1; D may be TRBD1 (5 bases). The length of the CDR3 is 12 residues. Germline V CDR1 and CDR2: SGHDN, FVKESK.

This clonotype was detected a few times. This chain connects TRBV11-2 to TRBJ2-3; 8 bases agree with TRBD1. The junction had 4 bases not matched to a gene; V was cut back by 2 bases and J by 0 bases. This CDR3 has 16 amino acids. Germline V gene data show CDR1 as SGHAT and CDR2 as FQNNGV. The CDR3 DNA reads TGTGCCAGCAGCTTAAACAGGGGGTGGAGCACAGATACGCAGTATTTT. The encoded protein is CASSLNRGWSTDTQYF.

The table lists this clonotype with many counts. For the CDR3, the DNA is TGTGCCAGCAGCTTCGGGGAGATGGATGGCTACACCTTC. It specifies CASSFGEMDGYTF. This chain links TRBV7-9 with TRBJ1-2, with D unresolved. This CDR3 is built from 13 residues. Germline lookup yields CDR1 SEHNR and CDR2 FQNEAQ (reference sequence). The germline V and J ends were trimmed by 3 bases and 6 bases, with 11 bases remaining between them.

The gene calls are TRBV28 and TRBJ2-3; 8 bases fit TRBD1. The CDR3 totals 14 residues. The junction had 5 bases not matched to a gene; V was cut back by 5 bases and J by 4 bases. CDR1 and CDR2 from the germline V gene are MDHEN and SYDVKM. The CDR3 loop reads CASSTQGDSDTQYF. CDR3 coding DNA: TGTGCCAGCAGTACACAGGGGGACTCAGATACGCAGTATTTT.

This chain joins TRBV19 and TRBJ2-2; D remains ambiguous. The germline CDR1 and CDR2 sequences are LNHDA and SQIVND (reference sequence). The CDR3 is 15 amino acids. V lost 3 bases, J lost 0 bases, and 8 bases lay in between. The CDR3 region has the DNA TGTGCCAGTAGTATCCGCCGGACGAACACCGGGGAGCTGTTTTTT. This encodes CASSIRRTNTGELFF.